One T cell receptor beta chain is described in this entry. Its antigen is currently unknown. This sample was taken from a study of shared clonotypes between healthy human individuals. Naive CD8 isolation took CD45RO-negative cells positively selected for CCR7 and excluded terminally differentiated effector memory CD45RA+ cells. General study results and limits: Sequencing depth was predicted to influence how clonotypes are shared among donors.

V lost 1 base and J 0 bases, leaving 10 bases between the germline ends. Germline V lookup: CDR1 SGHVS, CDR2 FNYEAQ. The CDR3 contains 15 residues. Sequencing was performed with immunoSEQ multiplex PCR; in TCRdb, only in-frame clones are kept and a portion is missing. This sample yields around 2,100,000 clones, of which about 95% are seen a single time; approximately 1.2% belongs to the top ten. The source is a man younger than 35 in good health. The source material was naive CD8+ T cells sorted from blood. J is TRBJ2-7 and V is TRBV7-6, with D tentatively TRBD2 (6 bases). In DNA, the CDR3 is TGTGCCAGCAGCTTAGAAGCGGGTACCTCCTACGAGCAGTACTTC. Protein sequence: CASSLEAGTSYEQYF.